These 30 T cell receptor beta chains were sequenced from one sample in a study of blood T cell repertoires in COVID-19. Measured with immunoSEQ multiplex PCR; TCRdb has only the in-frame clones, and not every one. The sample has about 330,000 clones, 80% to 90% seen once. The sample consisted of peripheral blood. These receptor sequences come from a man aged 25-40 years with COVID-19, enrolled during active disease.

The rearrangement joins TRBV7-2 to TRBJ2-7; perhaps TRBD2 as D (6 bases). This CDR3 is 15 amino acids long. V lost 1 base and J lost 0, with 10 bases in between. CDR1 is SGHTA, CDR2 FQGNSA, per germline. The CDR3 sequence: CASSLERAGSYEQYF. For the CDR3, the DNA is TGTGCCAGCAGCTTAGAGCGGGCAGGCTCCTACGAGCAGTACTTC.

V usage is TRBV7-3 and J usage is TRBJ2-1; D unresolved. Germline CDR1 reads SGHTA; CDR2 reads FQGTGA. V lost 5 bases, J lost 6 bases, and 11 bases lay in between. The CDR3 length is 13 residues. This CDR3 is CASSLGLRNEQFF. The CDR3 nucleotides are TGTGCCAGCAGCCTTGGGCTACGCAATGAGCAGTTCTTC.

V usage is TRBV5-1 and J usage is TRBJ2-5, with 9 bases fitting TRBD2. The CDR3 runs to 21 residues. The J segment lost 3 bases and the V segment lost 3 bases, leaving 24 bases of the junction unmatched. Germline lookup yields CDR1 SGHRS and CDR2 YFSETQ. CDR3 sequence: CASSYELLGERGATTEETQYF. The CDR3 bases are TGCGCCAGCAGCTACGAATTACTTGGCGAGCGGGGGGCCACCACCGAAGAGACCCAGTACTTC.

The chain recombines TRBV4-3 with TRBJ1-4; D might be TRBD1 (6 bases). The CDR3 runs 15 residues. The germline V gene has CDR1 LGHNA and CDR2 YSLEER. V was pared by 2 bases and J by 7 bases, with 14 bases between. This CDR3 reads CASSQTGTPGEKLFF. For the CDR3, the DNA is TGCGCCAGCAGCCAAACCGGGACACCTGGTGAAAAACTGTTTTTT.

This clone has more than one count but fewer than ten. The chain recombines TRBV5-1 with TRBJ1-1; D possibly corresponds to TRBD1 (5 bases). Germline V CDR1 and CDR2: SGHRS, YFSETQ. This CDR3 contains 13 residues. V shed 2 bases and J shed 5 bases, with 10 bases lying between them. The CDR3 reads CASSLYQGTEAFF. The CDR3 DNA reads as TGCGCCAGCAGCTTATACCAGGGTACTGAAGCTTTCTTT.

The chain couples TRBV4-1 to TRBJ2-5; the match to TRBD2 covers 14 bases. The CDR3 runs to 20 residues. V was clipped by 1 base and J by 1 base; unmatched bases: 11. CDR1 and CDR2 from the germline V gene are MGHRA and YSYEKL. CDR3 sequence (DNA): TGCGCCAGCAGCCAAGGTCCTTTCGGACTAGCGGGGGGACCCCAAGAGACCCAGTACTTC. Protein: CASSQGPFGLAGGPQETQYF.

This chain joins TRBV11-2 and TRBJ1-1, with D perhaps matching TRBD1 (6 bases). The V gene lost 5 bases and the J gene lost 4 bases, with 14 bases spanning the gap. Germline V gene data show CDR1 as SGHAT and CDR2 as FQNNGV. The CDR3 consists of 14 residues. The CDR3 here is CASSLAGVGTEAFF. As DNA, the CDR3 is TGTGCCAGCAGCCTTGCAGGGGTAGGCACTGAAGCTTTCTTT.

Here the CDR3 DNA reads TGTGCCAGCAGCATCACAGGGGAAACTGAAGCTTTCTTT. Residues: CASSITGETEAFF. J is TRBJ1-1 and V is TRBV7-3; 7 bases match TRBD1. The CDR3 runs to 13 residues. Germline V gene lookup returns CDR1 SGHTA and CDR2 FQGTGA. V shed 5 bases and J 5 bases; nucleotides not matched to a gene: 5.

V gene TRBV6-1 combines with J gene TRBJ2-1; the D is unclear. Trimming removed 5 bases at V and 5 bases at J, with 7 bases between. The V gene's germline CDR1 is MNHNS and CDR2 SASEGT. The CDR3 length is 12 residues. The CDR3 DNA reads TGTGCCAGCAGTTATCCTAACAATGAGCAGTTCTTC. Translated, it gives CASSYPNNEQFF.

In its sample, this clone was seen once. The rearrangement links TRBV19 to TRBJ1-5; the D is unclear. V was clipped by 5 bases and J by 1 base, with 18 bases between them. Germline CDR1 and CDR2: LNHDA and SQIVND (reference sequence). There are 17 residues in the CDR3. For the CDR3, the DNA is TGTGCCAGTAGTTTGGCAGGCGGGGTCTTGAGCAATCAGCCCCAGCATTTT. Amino acid sequence: CASSLAGGVLSNQPQHF.

The rearrangement joins TRBV4-3 to TRBJ1-1; 9 bases are shared with TRBD1. CDR1 LGHNA and CDR2 YSLEER come from the germline V gene. The CDR3 length is 15 residues. Trimming at V came to 0 bases and at J to 8 bases, leaving 7 bases not matched to a gene. The CDR3 sequence is CASSQDVTGTGEAFF. CDR3 DNA sequence: TGCGCCAGCAGCCAAGATGTGACCGGGACAGGGGAAGCTTTCTTT.

The chain links TRBV19 to TRBJ2-1; 14 bases match TRBD2. Germline assignment: CDR1 LNHDA and CDR2 SQIVND (reference sequence). The CDR3 has 18 residues. Trimming took 4 bases from V and 0 from J; bases not matched to a gene: 5. CDR3 sequence (DNA): TGTGCCAGTAGTAAAGGACTAGCGGGAGGACTCTCCTACAATGAGCAGTTCTTC. Translation: CASSKGLAGGLSYNEQFF.

This sequence joins TRBV18 and TRBJ1-6; the D gene is possibly TRBD1 (5 bases). The V and J ends lost 6 bases and 9 bases respectively, with 21 bases between them. Germline loops: CDR1 KGHSH, CDR2 LQKENI. The CDR3 consists of 16 residues. This CDR3 reads CASSPSQGGGGSPLHF. CDR3 in DNA: TGTGCCAGCTCCCCGAGCCAGGGCGGGGGTGGTTCACCCCTCCACTTT.

This clone was recorded once. This sequence joins TRBV5-1 and TRBJ1-4; no reliable D call. CDR3 length: 15 amino acids. Trimming cost V 2 bases and J 3 bases, with 11 bases left between them. Looked up from germline, CDR1 is SGHRS and CDR2 is YFSETQ. This chain's CDR3 is CASSFLGSANEKLFF. In nucleotides, the CDR3 is TGCGCCAGCAGCTTCCTTGGGAGCGCTAATGAAAAACTGTTTTTT. The full variable domain, in which reference TRBV5-1 and TRBJ1-4 provide the parts outside the CDR3, is KAGVTQTPRYLIKTRGQQVTLSCSPISGHRSVSWYQQTPGQGLQFLFEYFSETQRNKGNFPGRFSGRQFSNSRSEMNVSTLELGDSALYLCASSFLGSANEKLFFGSGTQLSVL.

This chain joins TRBV7-9 and TRBJ1-5; 9 bases align to TRBD1. The germline CDR1 and CDR2 sequences are SEHNR and FQNEAQ (reference sequence). J was trimmed by 5 bases and V by 4 bases; bases with no gene match: 3. This CDR3 spans 14 amino acids. CDR3 DNA: TGTGCCAGCAGCTCTACAGGGGGCCATCAGCCCCAGCATTTT. Residues: CASSSTGGHQPQHF.

The J gene is TRBJ1-5, the V gene TRBV19; D remains unclear. The CDR3 runs 13 residues. CDR1 is LNHDA and CDR2 is SQIVND in the germline V gene (reference sequence). V was clipped by 5 bases and J by 7 bases, with 12 bases between them. As DNA, the CDR3 is TGTGCCAGTAGTCCCGGACTCGAACAGCCCCAGCATTTT. This gives the protein CASSPGLEQPQHF.

This chain links TRBV30 with TRBJ2-3; the D gene is possibly TRBD1 (5 bases). V lost 1 base, J lost 4 bases, and 15 bases lay in between. In germline, CDR1 is GTSNPN, CDR2 SVGIG (reference sequence). CDR3 size: 15 residues. CDR3 protein: CAWSEAGISSDTQYF. The CDR3 coding sequence is TGTGCCTGGAGTGAGGCAGGGATATCGTCAGATACGCAGTATTTT.

V usage is TRBV10-3 and J usage is TRBJ2-4; the D gene is possibly TRBD2 (6 bases). This CDR3 contains 16 residues. Per germline, CDR1 ENHRY and CDR2 SYGVKD. Trimming pared 5 bases from V and 0 bases from J, leaving 14 bases between. The CDR3 here is CAISTGDQLAKNIQYF. In nucleotides, the CDR3 is TGTGCCATCAGTACGGGGGACCAGCTAGCCAAAAACATTCAGTACTTC.

This clone was recorded only once. The genes are TRBV7-9 and TRBJ1-1; the D is unclear. Trimming stripped 1 base from V and 2 bases from J, with 11 bases between. CDR3 length: 15 residues. Germline V gene lookup returns CDR1 SEHNR and CDR2 FQNEAQ (reference sequence). The CDR3 DNA reads TGTGCCAGCAGCTTAGTTATCGCAGTCAACACTGAAGCTTTCTTT. Translated: CASSLVIAVNTEAFF.

The rearrangement links TRBV5-1 to TRBJ2-2; 7 bases map to TRBD1. The CDR3 contains 14 residues. Trimming removed 4 bases from V and 7 bases from J; junction bases left unmatched: 7. The germline V gene has CDR1 SGHRS and CDR2 YFSETQ. The CDR3 is CASSLGQVNGELFF. In nucleotides, the CDR3 is TGCGCCAGCAGCCTTGGACAGGTGAACGGGGAGCTGTTTTTT. Full variable domain (outside the CDR3, taken from reference TRBV5-1 and TRBJ2-2): KAGVTQTPRYLIKTRGQQVTLSCSPISGHRSVSWYQQTPGQGLQFLFEYFSETQRNKGNFPGRFSGRQFSNSRSEMNVSTLELGDSALYLCASSLGQVNGELFFGEGSRLTVL.

This chain uses TRBV19 with TRBJ2-7, with D possibly TRBD2 on 7 matching bases. Germline V gene data show CDR1 as LNHDA and CDR2 as SQIVND (reference sequence). This CDR3 is built from 14 residues. Trimming stripped 4 bases from V and 0 bases from J, with 10 bases between. The CDR3 bases are TGTGCCAGTAGTAGCGGGGGCCTCTCCTACGAGCAGTACTTC. It translates to CASSSGGLSYEQYF.

The sample holds one count of this clone. The chain has TRBV29-1 and TRBJ2-2; the D gene is possibly TRBD1 (5 bases). The germline V gene has CDR1 SQVTM and CDR2 ANQGSEA. V was shortened by 7 bases and J by 4 bases, with 22 bases between the two germline ends. The CDR3 sequence is 16 residues long. CDR3 nucleotide sequence: TGCAGCGCCGCGGAGCAGGGTGGGGTATCCACCGGGGAGCTGTTTTTT. Protein product: CSAAEQGGVSTGELFF.

This sequence joins TRBV5-1 and TRBJ2-7; 7 bases fit TRBD1. The germline gives CDR1 SGHRS, CDR2 YFSETQ. V trimming: 6 bases; J trimming: 1 base; junction bases outside the gene matches: 4. This CDR3 is built from 13 residues. Here the CDR3 reads CASTPTGSYEQYF. The CDR3, as DNA: TGCGCCAGCACCCCGACAGGGTCCTACGAGCAGTACTTC.

V usage is TRBV28 and J usage is TRBJ2-2, with 7 bases fitting TRBD2. V shed 2 bases, J shed 0 bases, and the junction held 6 bases outside the gene matches. Germline V gene lookup returns CDR1 MDHEN and CDR2 SYDVKM. The CDR3 loop spans 17 amino acids. The CDR3 nucleotides are TGTGCCAGCAGTTTAATGGGCGGGGGATCGAACACCGGGGAGCTGTTTTTT. Translation gives CASSLMGGGSNTGELFF.

This clone was observed a single time. One end of the junction varies from germline; a read error may be responsible. This rearrangement joins TRBV28 to TRBJ2-1; possibly TRBD2 for D (5 bases). The CDR3 spans 12 residues. Germline loops: CDR1 MDHEN, CDR2 SYDVKM. The CDR3, as DNA: TGTGCCAGCAGTTTAGACTACAGTGAGCAGTTCTTC. This gives the protein CASSLDYSEQFF.

The count of this clone is one. The J gene is TRBJ2-7, the V gene TRBV5-1, with TRBD1 as a possible D gene (6 bases). CDR3 length equals 15 residues. Trimming removed 5 bases from V and 1 base from J, with 16 bases in between. Germline lookup yields CDR1 SGHRS and CDR2 YFSETQ. The CDR3 DNA reads as TGCGCCAGCAGGCTCGGACAGAGCCTATCCTACGAGCAGTACTTC. Residues: CASRLGQSLSYEQYF.

This clone was observed a single time. The chain employs TRBV2 and TRBJ1-6; D gene ambiguous. Trimming left V 5 bases short and J 12 bases short, with 8 bases between. CDR3 length: 11 residues. Germline V CDR1 and CDR2: SNHLY, FYNNEI. In DNA, the CDR3 is TGTGCCAGCAGTCCTATCCAACCCCTCCACTTT. It yields the protein CASSPIQPLHF.

The genes are TRBV15 and TRBJ2-3; TRBD2 might be the D (6 bases). CDR1 is LNHNV, CDR2 YYDKDF, per germline (reference sequence). The CDR3 consists of 14 residues. The V end was cut by 5 bases, the J end by 1 base, with 10 bases between. CDR3 sequence: CATSGDFRTDTQYF. The CDR3, as DNA: TGTGCCACCAGCGGGGACTTTCGCACAGATACGCAGTATTTT.

The gene calls are TRBV11-2 and TRBJ1-6; no reliable D call. The CDR3 loop spans 17 amino acids. Trimming removed 1 base from V and 0 bases from J, with 10 bases in between. Germline V gene sequence: CDR1 SGHAT, CDR2 FQNNGV. CDR3 protein: CASSLGALSSYNSPLHF. In DNA, the CDR3 is TGTGCCAGCAGCTTAGGGGCCCTGAGCTCCTATAATTCACCCCTCCACTTT.

This sequence joins TRBV7-2 and TRBJ1-5; TRBD1 matches 7 bases. The CDR3 has 15 amino acids. The ends lost 6 bases at V and 3 bases at J; junction bases unmatched: 8. Germline V gene sequence: CDR1 SGHTA, CDR2 FQGNSA. CDR3 nucleotide sequence: TGTGCCAGCAGTAATCAGGGGGGCCTCAATCAGCCCCAGCATTTT. Its translation is CASSNQGGLNQPQHF.